This record looks at one T cell receptor beta chain sequence and its context. Its target is not known. Germline V gene data show CDR1 as KGHSH and CDR2 as LQKENI. V shed 2 bases and J shed 8 bases, with 10 bases lying between them. The CDR3 runs to 14 residues. Donors included only healthy HIV-negative adults lacking recent acute infections or vaccinations. Both subsets, CD45RA+ naive and CD45RA-negative memory, were split from the CD4+ cells. This record belongs to a study of shared clonotypes between healthy human individuals. Findings of the study overall: It was expected that sequencing depth would affect clonotype sharing among donors.

Libraries were prepared by immunoSEQ multiplex PCR; TCRdb keeps only in-frame clonotypes and omits some of them. This sample has approximately 2.1 million clones, with over 90% found just once. Sample: naive CD4+ T cells from PBMCs. The subset is: CD45RA+ positively selected. The clonotype originates from a man younger than 35 in good health. Some clones in this sample may be carry-over from other donors' samples. The chain combines TRBV18 with TRBJ1-6; D remains unclear. CDR3 DNA sequence: TGTGCCAGCTCACCAGATGGGCAGGATTCACCCCTCCACTTT. Amino acid sequence: CASSPDGQDSPLHF.